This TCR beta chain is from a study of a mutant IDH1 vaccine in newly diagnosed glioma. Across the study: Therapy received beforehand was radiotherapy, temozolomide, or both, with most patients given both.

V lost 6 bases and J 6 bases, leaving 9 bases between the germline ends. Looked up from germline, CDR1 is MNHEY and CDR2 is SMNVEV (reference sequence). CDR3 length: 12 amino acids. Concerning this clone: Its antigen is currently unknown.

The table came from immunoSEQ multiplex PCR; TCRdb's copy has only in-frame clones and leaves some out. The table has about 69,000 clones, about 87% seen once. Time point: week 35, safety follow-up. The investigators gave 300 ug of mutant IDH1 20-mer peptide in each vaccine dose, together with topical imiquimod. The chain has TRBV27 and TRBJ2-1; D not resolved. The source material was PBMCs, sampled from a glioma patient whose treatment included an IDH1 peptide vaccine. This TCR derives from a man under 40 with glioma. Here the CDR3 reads CASSLPPNEQFF. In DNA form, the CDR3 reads TGTGCCAGCAGCCTCCCTCCCAATGAGCAGTTCTTC.